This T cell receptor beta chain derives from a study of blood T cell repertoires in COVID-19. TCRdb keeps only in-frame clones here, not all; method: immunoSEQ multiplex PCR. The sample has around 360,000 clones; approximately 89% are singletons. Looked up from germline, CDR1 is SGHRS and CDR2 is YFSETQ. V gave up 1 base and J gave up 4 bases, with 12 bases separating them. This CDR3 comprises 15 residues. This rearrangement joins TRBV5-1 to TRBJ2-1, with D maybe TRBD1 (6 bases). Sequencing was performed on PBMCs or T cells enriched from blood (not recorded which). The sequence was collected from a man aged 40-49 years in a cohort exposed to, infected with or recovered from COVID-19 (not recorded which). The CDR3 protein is CASSLRDTLYNEQFF. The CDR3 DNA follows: TGCGCCAGCAGCTTGCGGGACACACTATACAATGAGCAGTTCTTC.